The 20 T cell receptor beta chains reported below all come from one sample, sequenced in a study of T-cell memory formation after mild COVID-19. TCRdb fed the 5' RACE reads into MiXCR, producing one record per CDR3 protein. The sample yields hundreds of thousands of distinct CDR3 sequences, around 15% seen once. Material for sequencing was PBMCs or a T cell subset sorted from them (not recorded which). These receptors were collected from a young man who had mild COVID-19 (a few samples of this study predate the infection). Cell type and time point are not known.

Worth noting for this clonotype: This may arise from a read error, as a much more abundant clone is one base away. The rearrangement links TRBV5-4 to TRBJ1-1; D gene unclear. CDR3 length: 13 residues. Germline values: CDR1 SGHNT, CDR2 YYREEE (reference sequence). V gave up 4 bases and J gave up 1 base, with 8 bases separating them. CDR3 amino acids: CASSPQENTEAFF. The CDR3 DNA follows: TGTGCCAGCAGCCCCCAGGAGAACACTGAAGCTTTCTTT.

This clonotype was found a few times. The gene calls are TRBV7-2 and TRBJ2-1; D not resolved. With 5 bases removed from V and 0 bases from J, the gap between germline ends came to 8 bases. Germline CDR1 reads SGHTA; CDR2 reads FQGNSA. CDR3 size: 14 residues. DNA for the CDR3: TGTGCCAGCAGCCGTGAGGCCTCCTACAATGAGCAGTTCTTC. This sequence encodes CASSREASYNEQFF. Complete variable domain (other parts from reference TRBV7-2 and TRBJ2-1): GAGVSQSPSNKVTEKGKDVELRCDPISGHTALYWYRQSLGQGLEFLIYFQGNSAPDKSGLPSDRFSAERTGGSVSTLTIQRTQQEDSAVYLCASSREASYNEQFFGPGTRLTVL.

The rearrangement links TRBV5-1 to TRBJ1-1; D possibly corresponds to TRBD1 (5 bases). Trimming removed 3 bases from V and 1 base from J, with 10 bases in between. The V gene's germline CDR1 is SGHRS and CDR2 YFSETQ. This CDR3 spans 14 amino acids. This CDR3 is CASSSGTQNTEAFF. CDR3 nucleotide sequence: TGCGCCAGCAGCTCCGGGACCCAGAACACTGAAGCTTTCTTT.

The table lists this clonotype with a few counts. The chain joins TRBV7-3 to TRBJ2-2, with D possibly TRBD1 on 6 matching bases. Germline lookup yields CDR1 SGHTA and CDR2 FQGTGA. The CDR3 totals 14 residues. Deletions cut 5 bases from V and 6 bases from J, with 13 bases between. The CDR3 DNA sequence: TGTGCCAGCAGCCTCAACAGGGTTTCCGGGGAGCTGTTTTTT. Protein product: CASSLNRVSGELFF. Together with reference TRBV7-3 and TRBJ2-2, the CDR3 gives the full variable domain: GAGVSQTPSNKVTEKGKYVELRCDPISGHTALYWYRQSLGQGPEFLIYFQGTGAADDSGLPNDRFFAVRPEGSVSTLKIQRTERGDSAVYLCASSLNRVSGELFFGEGSRLTVL.

The J gene is TRBJ1-1, the V gene TRBV7-2; D ambiguous. V lost 7 bases to trimming and J lost 5 bases, with 17 bases between them. Germline-derived CDR1 and CDR2 are SGHTA and FQGNSA. The length of the CDR3 is 14 residues. The CDR3 spells CASIPAGGRTEAFF. The CDR3 bases are TGTGCCAGCATCCCCGCGGGAGGGCGGACTGAAGCTTTCTTT.

This clonotype was detected only a few times. The chain uses TRBV7-8 and TRBJ2-3; D not resolved. CDR1 SGHVS and CDR2 FQNEAQ come from the germline V gene. V lost 4 bases and J 0 bases, leaving 11 bases between the germline ends. CDR3 size: 15 residues. The CDR3 loop reads CASSSRVASTDTQYF. The DNA for the CDR3 is TGTGCCAGCAGCTCCCGTGTAGCTAGCACAGATACGCAGTATTTT.

The table lists this clonotype with many counts. The V gene is TRBV6-5, the J gene TRBJ1-1, with 8 bases fitting TRBD1. The junction had 8 bases not matched to a gene; V was cut back by 7 bases and J by 7 bases. From germline, CDR1 is MNHEY and CDR2 SVGAGI. The length of the CDR3 is 13 residues. The CDR3 is CASTSQGAGEAFF. CDR3 DNA sequence: TGTGCCAGCACTTCGCAGGGGGCCGGTGAAGCTTTCTTT.

V gene TRBV27 combines with J gene TRBJ2-3, with 10 nucleotides matching TRBD2. The CDR3 loop spans 15 amino acids. V gave up 4 bases and J gave up 6 bases; unmatched junction bases: 7. Germline V gene lookup returns CDR1 MNHEY and CDR2 SMNVEV (reference sequence). The CDR3 bases are TGTGCCAGCAGTTCCCAAGCGGGGGGGGCGGATACGCAGTATTTT. It yields the protein CASSSQAGGADTQYF.

The CDR3 DNA reads as TGCGCCAGCAGCCAAGAGTACCTCGGGGGTGGAAGAGCTTTCTTT. Amino acids: CASSQEYLGGGRAFF. The V call is TRBV4-3, the J call TRBJ1-1; a possible D gene is TRBD1 (5 bases). CDR1 is LGHNA and CDR2 is YSLEER in the germline V gene. This CDR3 is 15 amino acids long. Trimming took off 0 bases at V and 10 bases at J, with 18 bases between the two ends.

The rearrangement joins TRBV27 to TRBJ2-1; D ambiguous. Trimming cost V 6 bases and J 0 bases, with 9 bases left between them. CDR3 length: 14 amino acids. Germline CDR1 is MNHEY and CDR2 is SMNVEV (reference sequence). CDR3 sequence reads: CASSGMSSYNEQFF. CDR3 nucleotides: TGTGCCAGCAGCGGAATGAGCTCCTACAATGAGCAGTTCTTC.

This clonotype came up a few times. The genes are TRBV7-9 and TRBJ1-1; TRBD1 aligns across 8 bases. The CDR3 spans 14 residues. V trimming: 4 bases; J trimming: 7 bases; junction bases outside the gene matches: 8. Germline loops: CDR1 SEHNR, CDR2 FQNEAQ (reference sequence). Here the CDR3 DNA reads TGTGCCAGCAGCTCAACCCAGGGGGCCGGTGAAGCTTTCTTT. Amino acids: CASSSTQGAGEAFF.

This chain links TRBV10-3 with TRBJ1-6; D is possibly TRBD1 (6 bases). The CDR3 has 13 amino acids. From germline, CDR1 is ENHRY and CDR2 SYGVKD. The V end lost 2 bases, the J end lost 8 bases, and 7 bases lay between the germline ends. The CDR3 loop is CAISENRDSPLHF. DNA for the CDR3: TGTGCCATCAGTGAGAACAGGGATTCACCCCTCCACTTT.

The rearrangement uses TRBV15 and TRBJ2-5; 10 bases map to TRBD2. This CDR3 spans 15 amino acids. Germline lookup yields CDR1 LNHNV and CDR2 YYDKDF (reference sequence). With V trimmed by 6 bases and J by 1 base, 5 bases remained unmatched. As DNA, the CDR3 is TGTGCCACCAGTCCCGGGACTAGCGCCCAAGAGACCCAGTACTTC. This sequence encodes CATSPGTSAQETQYF.

This clonotype came up many times. The chain links TRBV12-3 or TRBV12-4 to TRBJ2-3; no definite D call. This CDR3 is built from 13 residues. Between the trimmed V and J ends, which lost 3 bases and 4 bases, there was a span of 8 bases. CDR3 region: CASSFEEPDTQYF. CDR3 bases: TGTGCCAGCAGTTTCGAGGAGCCAGATACGCAGTATTTT.

This clonotype occurred a few times. The chain has TRBV3-1 and TRBJ2-3; 9 bases are shared with TRBD1. This CDR3 is 15 amino acids long. Unmatched junction bases numbered 5, after V lost 4 bases and J lost 3 bases. Germline V lookup: CDR1 LGHDT, CDR2 YNNKEL (reference sequence). The CDR3 spells CASSRGQGTTDTQYF. Written as DNA, the CDR3 is TGTGCCAGCAGCCGAGGACAGGGGACAACAGATACGCAGTATTTT.

This clonotype was counted only a few times. The V gene is TRBV28, the J gene TRBJ2-5; TRBD2 matches 9 bases. The germline CDR1 and CDR2 sequences are MDHEN and SYDVKM. The J segment lost 3 bases and the V segment lost 6 bases, leaving 8 bases of the junction unmatched. There are 15 residues in the CDR3. CDR3 in amino acids: CASSNAASGEETQYF. CDR3 nucleotides: TGTGCCAGCAGCAATGCGGCTAGCGGGGAAGAGACCCAGTACTTC.

This clonotype has a count of ten or more. The chain combines TRBV7-6 with TRBJ2-2, with 8 bases that match TRBD1. V dropped 5 bases and J dropped 2; count of bases not matched to a gene: 7. Per germline, CDR1 SGHVS and CDR2 FNYEAQ. This CDR3 is built from 16 residues. CDR3 amino acids: CASSRLDRGNTGELFF. The CDR3 coding sequence is TGTGCCAGCAGCCGACTCGACAGGGGTAACACCGGGGAGCTGTTTTTT.

There are a few counts of this clonotype. The chain combines TRBV5-1 with TRBJ1-4; 9 nucleotides match TRBD1. V dropped 4 bases and J dropped 8; count of bases not matched to a gene: 15. Germline assignment: CDR1 SGHRS and CDR2 YFSETQ. The CDR3 totals 17 residues. The CDR3 DNA is TGCGCCAGCAGCCATGTCCCGGGACAGGGTTCGGGGGAAAAACTGTTTTTT. As protein: CASSHVPGQGSGEKLFF.

This clonotype was observed a handful of times. The rearrangement joins TRBV6-1 to TRBJ1-1, with D perhaps matching TRBD1 (5 bases). The V gene lost 0 bases and the J gene lost 3 bases, with 8 bases spanning the gap. Germline loops: CDR1 MNHNS, CDR2 SASEGT. This CDR3 has 14 amino acids. The CDR3 coding sequence is TGTGCCAGCAGTGAAGCGGGGCAGGACACTGAAGCTTTCTTT. This codes for CASSEAGQDTEAFF.

V gene TRBV12-3 or TRBV12-4 combines with J gene TRBJ1-1; D may be TRBD1 (5 bases). The length of the CDR3 is 13 residues. Trimming cost V 4 bases and J 3 bases, with 9 bases left between them. Here the CDR3 reads CASSWGTDTEAFF. The CDR3 nucleotides read TGTGCCAGCAGTTGGGGCACGGACACTGAAGCTTTCTTT.